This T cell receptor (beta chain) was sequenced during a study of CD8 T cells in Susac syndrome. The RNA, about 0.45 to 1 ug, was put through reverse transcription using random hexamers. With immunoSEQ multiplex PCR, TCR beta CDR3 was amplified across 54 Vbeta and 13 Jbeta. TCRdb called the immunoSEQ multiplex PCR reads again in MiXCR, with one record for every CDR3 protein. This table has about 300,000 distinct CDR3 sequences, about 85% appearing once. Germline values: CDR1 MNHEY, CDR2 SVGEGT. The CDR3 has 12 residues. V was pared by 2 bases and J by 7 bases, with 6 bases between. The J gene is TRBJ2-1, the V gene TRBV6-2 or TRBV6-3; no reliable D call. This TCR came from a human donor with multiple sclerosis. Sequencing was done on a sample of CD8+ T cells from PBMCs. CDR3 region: CASSYTVNEQFF. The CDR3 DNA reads TGTGCCAGCAGTTACACAGTGAATGAGCAGTTCTTC.